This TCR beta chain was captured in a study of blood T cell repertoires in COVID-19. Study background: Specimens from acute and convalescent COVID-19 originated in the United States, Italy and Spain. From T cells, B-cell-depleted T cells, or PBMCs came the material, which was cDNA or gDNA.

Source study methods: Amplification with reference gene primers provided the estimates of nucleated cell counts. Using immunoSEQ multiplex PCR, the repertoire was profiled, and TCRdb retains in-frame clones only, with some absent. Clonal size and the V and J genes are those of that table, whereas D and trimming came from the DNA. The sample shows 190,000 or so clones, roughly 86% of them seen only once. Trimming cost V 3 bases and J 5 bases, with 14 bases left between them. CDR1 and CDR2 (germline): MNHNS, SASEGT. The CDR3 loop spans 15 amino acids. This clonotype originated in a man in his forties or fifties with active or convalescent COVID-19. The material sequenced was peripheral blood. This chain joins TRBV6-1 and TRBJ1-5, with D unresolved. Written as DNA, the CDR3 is TGTGCCAGCAGTGAGCGGGGAAGCGCGGATCAGCCCCAGCATTTT. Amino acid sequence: CASSERGSADQPQHF.